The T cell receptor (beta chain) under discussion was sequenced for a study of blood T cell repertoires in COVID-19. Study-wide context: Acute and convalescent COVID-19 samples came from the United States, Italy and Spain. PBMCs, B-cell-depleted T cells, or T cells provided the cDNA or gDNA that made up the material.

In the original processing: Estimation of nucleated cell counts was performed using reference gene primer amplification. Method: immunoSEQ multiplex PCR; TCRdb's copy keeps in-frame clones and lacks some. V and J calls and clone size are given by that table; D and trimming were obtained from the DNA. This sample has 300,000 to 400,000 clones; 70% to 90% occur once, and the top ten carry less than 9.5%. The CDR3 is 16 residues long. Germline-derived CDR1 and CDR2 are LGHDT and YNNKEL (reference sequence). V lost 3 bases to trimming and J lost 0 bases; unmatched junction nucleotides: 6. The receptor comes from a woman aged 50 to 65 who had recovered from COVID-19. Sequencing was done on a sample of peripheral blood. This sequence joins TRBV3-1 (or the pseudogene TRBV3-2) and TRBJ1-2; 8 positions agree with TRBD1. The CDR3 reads CASSQTQGVANYGYTF. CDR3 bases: TGTGCCAGCAGCCAGACACAGGGGGTCGCTAACTATGGCTACACCTTC.